These T cell receptor beta chains were read from a single sample in a study of T cells in Graves' hyperthyroidism and ophthalmopathy. Each CDR3 protein is one row after TCRdb ran MiXCR on the multiplex PCR reads. The sample yields 250,000 to 350,000 distinct CDR3 sequences, more than 15% seen once. The sequencing input was blood. Every receptor here comes from a woman aged 55-69 years with Graves' ophthalmopathy. The CDR3 runs from the conserved cysteine through the conserved F or W. The D gene is left open where the match is weak. Not all rows give a size; the values are once, few, many and, for expanded clones, a class.

size	length	D	V	J	DNA	CDR3
once	13	.	TRBV7-2	TRBJ1-2	TGTGCCAGCAGCCAAGGATCGGGCTATGGCTACACCTTC	CASSQGSGYGYTF
.	15	.	TRBV20-1	TRBJ2-2	TGCAGTGCTAGAAAGGGCGGGACCAACACCGGGGAGCTGTTTTTT	CSARKGGTNTGELFF
.	16	.	TRBV29-1	TRBJ2-2	TGCAGCGTTCGGGGGGTAGGACAGGCGCGCACCGGGGAGCTGTTTTTT	CSVRGVGQARTGELFF
.	14	.	TRBV19	TRBJ2-7	TGTGCCAGTAGTATCGGAGGACACTCCTACGAGCAGTACTTC	CASSIGGHSYEQYF
many	14	.	TRBV12-3/TRBV12-4	TRBJ1-1	TGTGCCAGCAGTTACGGCAGGACGAACACTGAAGCTTTCTTT	CASSYGRTNTEAFF
many	14	TRBD1	TRBV2	TRBJ2-1	TGTGCCAGCCTCCGGGACAGCTCCTACAATGAGCAGTTCTTC	CASLRDSSYNEQFF
many	15	.	TRBV30	TRBJ2-3	TGTGCCTCAGGAGATCGGGGCTACGCCACAGATACGCAGTATTTT	CASGDRGYATDTQYF
.	17	.	TRBV9	TRBJ2-7	TGTGCCAGCAGCGTTGGACCCAAAGGATCGGGCGGCTACGAGCAGTACTTC	CASSVGPKGSGGYEQYF
many	12	.	TRBV6-1	TRBJ2-2	TGTGCCAGCGGGTGGTCCCGCGGGGAGCTGTTTTTT	CASGWSRGELFF
many	13	.	TRBV28	TRBJ1-1	TGTGCCAGCAGCCTTTGGGAGGCCACTGAAGCTTTCTTT	CASSLWEATEAFF
many	13	.	TRBV29-1	TRBJ2-3	TGCAGCGTTGACGGTGAGGACTCCGATACGCAGTATTTT	CSVDGEDSDTQYF
few	14	TRBD1	TRBV19	TRBJ1-1	TGTGCCAGTAGAACATCAGGGGGCGCGACTGAAGCTTTCTTT	CASRTSGGATEAFF
many	14	.	TRBV6-1	TRBJ2-7	TGTGCCAGCAGTTCCGGGGACACCTCCTACGAGCAGTACTTC	CASSSGDTSYEQYF
few	15	TRBD2	TRBV5-1	TRBJ2-7	TGCGCCAGCAGTCCGAGAGGCGGGGGAGGCGACGAGCAGTACTTC	CASSPRGGGGDEQYF
many	16	TRBD1	TRBV6-1	TRBJ2-3	TGTGCCAGCAGTGAAGCGCTGGGACAGGGGTGGGATACGCAGTATTTT	CASSEALGQGWDTQYF
many	15	.	TRBV7-8	TRBJ2-3	TGTGCCAGCAGCTTAATTAGGGTTAGCACAGATACGCAGTATTTT	CASSLIRVSTDTQYF
many	15	TRBD1	TRBV10-3	TRBJ1-5	TGTGCCACGGACAGACAGGGAGATATAAGTCAGCCCCAGCATTTT	CATDRQGDISQPQHF
.	19	TRBD2	TRBV3-1	TRBJ2-3	TGTGCCAGCAGCCAACCCTGGGGGAAACTAGCGGGAGGGCCAGATACGCAGTATTTT	CASSQPWGKLAGGPDTQYF
once	16	.	TRBV6-5	TRBJ1-5	TGTGCCAGCAGTTCCGCAGATTTCAGGGGAGGGCAGCCCCAGCATTTT	CASSSADFRGGQPQHF
many	19	TRBD2	TRBV7-9	TRBJ2-7	TGTGCCAGCAGCTCAGGGAGAGGACTAGCGGGATTCTCCTCCTACGAGCAGTACTTC	CASSSGRGLAGFSSYEQYF
.	14	.	TRBV7-9	TRBJ1-2	TGTGCCAGCAGTTCGACAGCGTCTAACTATGGCTACACCTTC	CASSSTASNYGYTF
many	15	TRBD1	TRBV12-3/TRBV12-4	TRBJ2-7	TGTGCCAGCAGTCCCGGGACAGGGGTTTACTACGAGCAGTACTTC	CASSPGTGVYYEQYF
many	13	.	TRBV18	TRBJ1-5	TGTGCCAGCTCACCAGGGGGGGAACAGCCCCAGCATTTT	CASSPGGEQPQHF
once	16	.	TRBV20-1	TRBJ2-7	TGCAGTGCTAGTCAGCTGGGAGGGGGGGCACCCTACGAGCAGTACTTC	CSASQLGGGAPYEQYF
.	16	TRBD1	TRBV4-3	TRBJ1-2	TGCGCCAGCAGCCAAATTCTTTGGGACAGGGGGCTCGGCTACACCTTC	CASSQILWDRGLGYTF
many	15	.	TRBV7-9	TRBJ2-1	TGTGCCAGCAGCTTAACACAGGGAGTCTTCAATGAGCAGTTCTTC	CASSLTQGVFNEQFF
many	14	TRBD1	TRBV11-3	TRBJ2-5	TGTGCCAGCAGCCAAAGGGGACAGAGTCGTACCCAGTACTTC	CASSQRGQSRTQYF
many	12	.	TRBV2	TRBJ1-5	TGTGCCAGCATGCGATGGGATCAGCCCCAGCATTTT	CASMRWDQPQHF
many	15	.	TRBV7-8	TRBJ1-6	TGTGCCAGCAGCTTAGCAGGGACTCATAATTCACCCCTCCACTTT	CASSLAGTHNSPLHF
.	15	TRBD1	TRBV4-3	TRBJ1-3	TGCGCCAGCAGCCGAAACAGGGGTGTAGGAAACACCATATATTTT	CASSRNRGVGNTIYF
.	14	TRBD1	TRBV5-1	TRBJ1-4	TGCGCCAGCAGCACCGGACAGGGAGGCGAAAAACTGTTTTTT	CASSTGQGGEKLFF
few	15	TRBD2	TRBV4-1	TRBJ2-7	TGCGCCAGCAGCCAGAGGCTAGCGGCCTCCTACGAGCAGTACTTC	CASSQRLAASYEQYF
many	13	.	TRBV6-2/TRBV6-3	TRBJ1-5	TGTGCCAGCAGTTATACACACGGCCAGCCCCAGCATTTT	CASSYTHGQPQHF